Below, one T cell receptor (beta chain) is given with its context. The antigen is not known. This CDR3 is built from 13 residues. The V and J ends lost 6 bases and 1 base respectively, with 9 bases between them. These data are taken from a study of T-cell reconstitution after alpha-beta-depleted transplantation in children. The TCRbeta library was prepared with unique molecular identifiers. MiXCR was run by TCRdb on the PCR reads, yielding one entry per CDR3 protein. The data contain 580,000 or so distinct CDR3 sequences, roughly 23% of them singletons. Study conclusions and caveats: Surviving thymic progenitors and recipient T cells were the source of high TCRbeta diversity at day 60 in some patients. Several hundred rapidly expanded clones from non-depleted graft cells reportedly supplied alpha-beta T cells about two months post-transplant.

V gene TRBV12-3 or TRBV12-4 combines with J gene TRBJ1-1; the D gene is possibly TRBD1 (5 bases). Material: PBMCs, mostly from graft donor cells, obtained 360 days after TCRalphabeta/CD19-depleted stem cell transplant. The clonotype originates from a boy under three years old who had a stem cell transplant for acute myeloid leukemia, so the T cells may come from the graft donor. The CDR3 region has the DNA TGTGCCAGCAGGCAGGGTGAGAACACTGAAGCTTTCTTT. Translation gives CASRQGENTEAFF.